This T cell receptor (beta chain) appears in the sequencing data of a study of T cells in Graves' hyperthyroidism and ophthalmopathy. This clonotype was counted at least ten times. The antigen is unknown. Study-level points and caveats: A model built on 13 V-J features separated ophthalmopathy from stable hyperthyroidism.

This CDR3 region has 14 residues. Germline lookup yields CDR1 SGHAT and CDR2 FQNNGV. V was shortened by 5 bases and J by 4 bases, with 14 bases between the two germline ends. From approximately 9.1 ml of fresh peripheral blood, PBMCs were isolated. RNA transcripts served as the template for amplifying TCR beta CDR3 regions. First-round RT-PCR of the TCR CDR3 relied on the HTBI primer set. A single record per CDR3 protein comes from TCRdb applying MiXCR to the multiplex PCR reads. The data show about 640,000 distinct CDR3 sequences, roughly 20% seen once. This chain uses TRBV11-2 with TRBJ1-1; D remains ambiguous. The TCR was taken from a man younger than 40 with Graves' ophthalmopathy. The sample taken for sequencing was blood. Here the CDR3 reads CASSPGSVGTEAFF. The CDR3 DNA reads as TGTGCCAGCAGCCCCGGCTCTGTGGGCACTGAAGCTTTCTTT. Drawing the rest from reference TRBV11-2 and TRBJ1-1, the complete variable domain is EAGVAQSPRYKIIEKRQSVAFWCNPISGHATLYWYQQILGQGPKLLIQFQNNGVVDDSQLPKDRFSAERLKGVDSTLKIQPAKLEDSAVYLCASSPGSVGTEAFFGQGTRLTVV.